The present TCR beta chain was sequenced within a study of naive and memory T cell subsets. Study results and caveats: Over 95% of naive TCR sequences appeared only once after error correction, unlike memory subsets.

Germline-derived CDR1 and CDR2 are GTSNPN and SVGIG (reference sequence). CDR3 length: 14 amino acids. V shed 0 bases and J shed 4 bases, with 9 bases lying between them. The beta constant-region primer was an equimolar mix of two oligonucleotides covering TRBC1 and TRBC2. Nested alpha and beta constant-region primers with the SP2 primer drove four PCR rounds on ligated cDNA. TCRdb re-derived calls from the UMI-ligation and nested PCR reads in MiXCR, one entry per CDR3 protein. Of tens of thousands of distinct CDR3 sequences in the sample, 7% to 7.5% were seen once. Cells stained for CD3, CD4, CD8, CD45RA and CD27 were sorted into four subsets. About this clonotype itself: Its antigen is unknown.

The chain uses TRBV30 and TRBJ2-2; D not certain. The sequenced material came from central memory CD4+ T cells from blood. The source is a human donor in good health. As DNA, the CDR3 is TGTGCCTGGAGTGTAAACTTTCGCACCGGGGAGCTGTTTTTT. It specifies CAWSVNFRTGELFF.